A single sample gave rise to the 29 T cell receptor beta chains below, sequenced in a study of control samples from healthy donors and cancer patients (dated by TCRdb to 2018 to 2020). Libraries were prepared through the immunoSEQ multiplex PCR assay. The immuneACCESS repertoire file appears here via TCRdb, limited to in-frame rearrangements. These files lack a portion of the clones; in checked studies, under half of the deficit traces to unresolved V genes, and the cause of the others is not known. This sample lists roughly 76,000 clones; around 94% were detected once. The top ten clones comprise 4.8% of the sample. Material for sequencing was blood. These TCRs come from a woman aged 18-35 years in good health.

The J gene is TRBJ2-7, the V gene TRBV4-3; D call uncertain. V was clipped by 4 bases and J by 0 bases, with 10 bases between them. The length of the CDR3 is 14 residues. Germline V gene lookup returns CDR1 LGHNA and CDR2 YSLEER. The CDR3 DNA sequence: TGCGCCAGCAGCCGGCTGGCGAGCTCCTACGAGCAGTACTTC. It specifies CASSRLASSYEQYF.

The chain has TRBV18 and TRBJ2-1; D is possibly TRBD1 (5 bases). CDR3 length: 15 amino acids. Trimming took off 6 bases at V and 1 base at J, with 13 bases between the two ends. Germline values: CDR1 KGHSH, CDR2 LQKENI. The chain's CDR3 is CASSRGQLSYNEQFF. In DNA form, the CDR3 reads TGTGCCAGCTCCCGAGGACAATTATCCTACAATGAGCAGTTCTTC.

The chain employs TRBV28 and TRBJ1-2; no reliable D call. The CDR3 spans 11 residues. The V gene's germline CDR1 is MDHEN and CDR2 SYDVKM. V was clipped by 8 bases and J by 7 bases, with 11 bases between them. Written as DNA, the CDR3 is TGTGCCAGCTTACAATCTCGTGGCTACACCTTC. It encodes CASLQSRGYTF.

This clone was found a few times. The chain couples TRBV27 to TRBJ1-2, with 8 bases that match TRBD1. Germline lookup yields CDR1 MNHEY and CDR2 SMNVEV (reference sequence). The V segment lost 5 bases and the J segment 6 bases; nucleotides outside the gene matches: 8. The CDR3 runs 14 residues. CDR3 nucleotides: TGTGCCAGCAGTCCAGACGACAGGGGTGATGGCTACACCTTC. Its translation: CASSPDDRGDGYTF.

The rearrangement joins TRBV7-6 to TRBJ1-2, with 8 bases matching TRBD1. V shed 3 bases, J shed 6 bases, and the junction held 3 bases outside the gene matches. Per the germline V gene, CDR1 is SGHVS and CDR2 is FNYEAQ. The CDR3 totals 13 residues. In DNA form, the CDR3 reads TGTGCCAGCAGCTTCTCAGGGGGCGATGGCTACACCTTC. This translates into CASSFSGGDGYTF.

The J gene is TRBJ2-4, the V gene TRBV28; D may correspond to TRBD1 or TRBD2 (5 bases each). V was shortened by 3 bases and J by 2 bases, with 8 bases between the two germline ends. The CDR3 spans 14 residues. Germline V CDR1 and CDR2: MDHEN, SYDVKM. CDR3 bases: TGTGCCAGCAGTTTTGGGGGACCCAAAAACATTCAGTACTTC. Amino acids: CASSFGGPKNIQYF.

This chain joins TRBV27 and TRBJ2-3; unclear D gene. Germline lookup yields CDR1 MNHEY and CDR2 SMNVEV (reference sequence). Between the trimmed V and J ends, which lost 9 bases and 4 bases, there was a span of 11 bases. This CDR3 has 12 amino acids. CDR3 protein: CASREASDTQYF. The CDR3, as DNA: TGTGCCAGTAGAGAAGCTTCAGATACGCAGTATTTT.

The table lists this clone with a count of one. The gene calls are TRBV20-1 and TRBJ2-7; D gene ambiguous. Deletions cut 4 bases from V and 5 bases from J, with 9 bases between. The CDR3 consists of 11 residues. Germline V gene data show CDR1 as DFQATT and CDR2 as SNEGSKA (reference sequence). Here the CDR3 reads CSANHHNEQYF. DNA for the CDR3: TGCAGTGCTAACCACCACAACGAGCAGTACTTC.

CDR3 region: CASSQGWLGVSGNTIYF. The DNA of the CDR3 is TGCGCCAGCAGCCAAGGTTGGTTGGGAGTCTCTGGAAACACCATATATTTT. The gene calls are TRBV4-1 and TRBJ1-3; no firm D call. Looked up from germline, CDR1 is MGHRA and CDR2 is YSYEKL. V was clipped by 1 base and J by 0 bases, with 13 bases between them. This CDR3 is built from 17 residues.

This clone is deemed medium-sized. This chain joins TRBV29-1 and TRBJ2-7, with 11 bases matching TRBD1. The CDR3 contains 14 residues. V was clipped by 0 bases and J by 4 bases; unmatched bases: 2. Germline assignment: CDR1 SQVTM and CDR2 ANQGSEA. CDR3 DNA sequence: TGCAGCGTTGAAGAGGGGGACAGGGGGTACGAGCAGTACTTC. Protein: CSVEEGDRGYEQYF.

The V and J genes are TRBV9 and TRBJ1-2; 10 positions agree with TRBD1. V dropped 4 bases and J dropped 0; count of bases not matched to a gene: 6. The CDR3 has 16 amino acids. CDR1 and CDR2 from the germline V gene are SGDLS and YYNGEE. CDR3: CASSQGGQGSNYGYTF. CDR3 nucleotides: TGTGCCAGCAGCCAAGGGGGACAGGGGTCTAACTATGGCTACACCTTC.

V usage is TRBV10-1 and J usage is TRBJ1-2, with D perhaps TRBD1 (6 bases). V was trimmed by 3 bases and J by 6 bases, leaving 11 bases between them. The CDR3 extends over 13 amino acids. CDR1 and CDR2 from the germline V gene are WNHNN and SYGVQD (reference sequence). The CDR3 DNA reads TGCGCCAGCAGTGAAACAGGGCGGAATGGCTACACCTTC. Translation gives CASSETGRNGYTF.

J is TRBJ2-2 and V is TRBV9; the D is unclear. Germline assignment: CDR1 SGDLS and CDR2 YYNGEE. V was shortened by 0 bases and J by 4 bases, with 4 bases between the two germline ends. CDR3 length: 13 residues. CDR3 amino acids: CASSVDFTGELFF. The CDR3 coding sequence is TGTGCCAGCAGCGTAGACTTCACCGGGGAGCTGTTTTTT.

V gene TRBV29-1 combines with J gene TRBJ2-7; D unclear. The CDR3 extends over 12 amino acids. V lost 5 bases, J lost 4 bases, and 12 bases lay in between. From germline, CDR1 is SQVTM and CDR2 ANQGSEA. The CDR3 DNA follows: TGCAGCGTTTATACCTCAAGTTACGAGCAGTACTTC. It specifies CSVYTSSYEQYF.

The CDR3 nucleotides read TGTGCCAGCAGTTATGATATGGGGGGCGCCTATAATTCACCCCTCCACTTT. Translated, it gives CASSYDMGGAYNSPLHF. The chain couples TRBV27 to TRBJ1-6, with D possibly matching TRBD1 (6 bases). The germline CDR1 and CDR2 sequences are MNHEY and SMNVEV (reference sequence). The CDR3 extends over 17 amino acids. Trimming left V 4 bases short and J 2 bases short, with 15 bases between.

This chain's CDR3 is CASSPIRVSLGQPQHF. The CDR3 DNA follows: TGTGCCAGTAGCCCCATCAGGGTATCCCTAGGACAGCCCCAGCATTTT. This sequence joins TRBV19 and TRBJ1-5; tentative D call: TRBD1 (5 bases). Trimming cost V 6 bases and J 7 bases, with 22 bases left between them. Germline values: CDR1 LNHDA, CDR2 SQIVND (reference sequence). The CDR3 has 16 amino acids.

The gene calls are TRBV6-9 and TRBJ1-1; a weak D match, TRBD1 (5 bases). Germline V CDR1 and CDR2: MNHGY, SVAAGI. V was pared by 4 bases and J by 2 bases, with 8 bases between. The CDR3 is made up of 13 amino acids. The CDR3 nucleotides are TGTGCCAGCAGTTCAGGGATAAACACTGAAGCTTTCTTT. It codes for CASSSGINTEAFF.

The rearrangement joins TRBV7-9 to TRBJ1-3; a possible D gene is TRBD1 (5 bases). Trimming left V 5 bases short and J 2 bases short, with 13 bases between. Germline V CDR1 and CDR2: SEHNR, FQNEAQ (reference sequence). The CDR3 is 15 residues long. CDR3 residues: CASSLNTGAGNTIYF. CDR3 coding DNA: TGTGCCAGCAGCCTTAATACAGGAGCTGGAAACACCATATATTTT. The whole variable domain, filled in from reference TRBV7-9 and TRBJ1-3, reads DTGVSQNPRHKITKRGQNVTFRCDPISEHNRLYWYRQTLGQGPEFLTYFQNEAQLEKSRLLSDRFSAERPKGSFSTLEIQRTEQGDSAMYLCASSLNTGAGNTIYFGEGSWLTVV.

The chain joins TRBV7-6 to TRBJ2-5, with D possibly TRBD1 on 5 matching bases. The V end lost 6 bases, the J end lost 1 base, and 15 bases lay between the germline ends. The germline CDR1 and CDR2 sequences are SGHVS and FNYEAQ. CDR3 size: 15 residues. CDR3 amino acids: CASSSLTGFQETQYF. In DNA, the CDR3 is TGTGCCAGCAGTTCGCTAACAGGCTTCCAAGAGACCCAGTACTTC.

The chain uses TRBV7-9 and TRBJ2-7; D perhaps matches TRBD1 (5 bases). The ends were cut back, 1 base at V and 5 bases at J, with 12 bases in the middle. Germline-derived CDR1 and CDR2 are SEHNR and FQNEAQ (reference sequence). The CDR3 is 14 amino acids. CDR3 nucleotides: TGTGCCAGCAGCTTAGGTTCAGGGTCCCACGAGCAGTACTTC. It specifies CASSLGSGSHEQYF.

The chain recombines TRBV28 with TRBJ1-1, with a tentative D call TRBD1 (6 bases). CDR3 length: 15 amino acids. The V and J ends lost 6 bases and 1 base respectively, with 15 bases between them. Germline CDR1 and CDR2: MDHEN and SYDVKM. This chain's CDR3 is CASRELEGGNTEAFF. The CDR3 DNA reads as TGTGCCAGCAGGGAACTGGAGGGGGGGAACACTGAAGCTTTCTTT.

The chain joins TRBV7-2 to TRBJ2-3; perhaps D is TRBD1 or TRBD2 (5 bases each). V gave up 2 bases and J gave up 4 bases, with 13 bases separating them. Germline CDR1 SGHTA, CDR2 FQGNSA. The CDR3 consists of 15 residues. This chain's CDR3 is CASSLSVGTADTQYF. DNA for the CDR3: TGTGCCAGCAGCTTAAGTGTAGGGACCGCAGATACGCAGTATTTT.

The count of this clone is one. The CDR3 DNA reads as TGTGCCAGCAGTTCGCTCGACGCTAGCGGGAGGCAAGATACGCAGTATTTT. Translation gives CASSSLDASGRQDTQYF. This chain connects TRBV27 to TRBJ2-3; 11 nucleotides line up with TRBD2. V shed 4 bases, J shed 5 bases, and the junction held 11 bases outside the gene matches. CDR3 length: 17 residues. Looked up from germline, CDR1 is MNHEY and CDR2 is SMNVEV (reference sequence).

The chain has TRBV6-5 and TRBJ1-2; D is unclear. This CDR3 spans 15 amino acids. Trimming removed 5 bases at V and 3 bases at J, with 16 bases between. Germline assignment: CDR1 MNHEY and CDR2 SVGAGI. In DNA form, the CDR3 reads TGTGCCAGCAGTCTACAGACACCCCAGGACTATGGCTACACCTTC. Protein sequence: CASSLQTPQDYGYTF.

The genes are TRBV28 and TRBJ1-3; D not certain. Deletions cut 3 bases from V and 0 bases from J, with 9 bases between. The germline CDR1 and CDR2 sequences are MDHEN and SYDVKM. The CDR3 is 15 residues long. CDR3 coding DNA: TGTGCCAGCAGTTTTTTTCTCAGCTCTGGAAACACCATATATTTT. It codes for CASSFFLSSGNTIYF.

This chain links TRBV15 with TRBJ2-6; D ambiguous. The V end was cut by 3 bases, the J end by 3 bases, with 12 bases between. Germline V gene data show CDR1 as LNHNV and CDR2 as YYDKDF (reference sequence). The CDR3 has 16 residues. CDR3 region: CATSRAIPGGANVLTF. CDR3 nucleotides: TGTGCCACCAGCAGGGCTATCCCGGGTGGGGCCAACGTCCTGACTTTC.

V is TRBV19 and J is TRBJ1-1; the match to TRBD1 covers 8 bases. V lost 7 bases to trimming and J lost 6 bases; unmatched junction nucleotides: 10. Germline CDR1 and CDR2: LNHDA and SQIVND (reference sequence). The CDR3 has 14 amino acids. The DNA of the CDR3 is TGTGCCAGTAATCCTGGACAGGGAGGTTCTGAAGCTTTCTTT. Translated: CASNPGQGGSEAFF.

This clone was counted a single time. J is TRBJ2-5 and V is TRBV6-6; unclear D gene. Germline lookup yields CDR1 MNHNY and CDR2 SVGAGI (reference sequence). Trimming stripped 2 bases from V and 2 bases from J, with 12 bases between. The CDR3 consists of 15 residues. Written as DNA, the CDR3 is TGTGCCAGCAGTTACACCCCGACTCAACAAGAGACCCAGTACTTC. It yields the protein CASSYTPTQQETQYF.

The chain combines TRBV7-6 with TRBJ2-5, with a possible D match to TRBD1 (6 bases). With 7 bases removed from V and 1 base from J, the gap between germline ends came to 22 bases. CDR1 is SGHVS, CDR2 FNYEAQ, per germline. The CDR3 loop spans 17 amino acids. CDR3 bases: TGTGCCAGCAAATGGTCTGCGGGTAACAGGGTCCAAGAGACCCAGTACTTC. This encodes CASKWSAGNRVQETQYF.